This T cell receptor (beta chain) derives from a study of OX40 agonist ivuxolimab in advanced cancers. A note on the overall study: Ivuxolimab, which targeted the costimulatory receptor OX40 (CD134), was an agonistic, fully human IgG2 monoclonal antibody. The dose-escalation cohort was roughly 80% male with a mean age of approximately 60 years, ranging from roughly 23 to 90. The paper reports the monotherapy dose-escalation portion (N of about 50 patients) of the phase I ivuxolimab trial. Prior anti-PD-1, anti-PD-L1 or anti-CTLA-4 therapy was permitted, and approximately 40% of dose-escalation patients had received checkpoint inhibitors. Among the 52 dose-escalation patients, about 20 had hepatocellular carcinoma, roughly 15 melanoma, 9 renal cell carcinoma and 9 head and neck cancer. Intravenous ivuxolimab was administered to patients every 2 weeks at six dose levels: 0.01, 0.1, 0.3, 1.5, 3 and 10 mg/kg. The purpose of peripheral TCRbeta sequencing was to test whether ivuxolimab changed TCR sequence diversity and led to clonal T-cell expansion. Three dose-escalation patients achieved partial responses, one with hepatocellular carcinoma and two with cutaneous melanoma. Here is what the overall study found, with its caveats: Antigen specificity was not determined for the clonally expanded peripheral T cells. Low levels of normalized T-cell clonal expansion were also seen in some patients who did not respond. Clonal expansion of both CD4+ and CD8+ blood T cells was observed from baseline to week 6 at doses 0.1 to 3.0 mg/kg. After ivuxolimab, CD8+ T cells had more expanded clones than CD4+ T cells on average. Partial responders in the 0.1-3.0 mg/kg groups had among the lowest normalized peripheral clonal expansion, especially among CD8+ T cells.

Genomic DNA was isolated from the sorted cells so that the TCRbeta CDR3 region could be sequenced. TCRbeta CDR3 regions were sequenced using the immunoSEQ Assay. TCRdb carries this immuneACCESS record with in-frame sequences only. Its versions omit some clonotypes, under half of them owing to an unresolved V gene in the studies checked, with the rest unexplained. The sample has approximately 62,000 clones on record, 85% to 95% of them singletons. The ten largest clones capture 13% of the sample. The trial excluded patients who had a history of autoimmune disease or were on systemic immunosuppression. Peripheral blood for TCR sequencing was drawn from every dose cohort at baseline, at cycle 4 day 1 and at cycle 7 day 1. Samples came from an open-label, multicenter, first-in-human phase I dose-escalation trial of ivuxolimab. Adults with locally advanced or metastatic melanoma, renal cell carcinoma, hepatocellular carcinoma or head and neck squamous cell carcinoma were enrolled in the trial. CD4+ and CD8+ T cells were sorted separately from peripheral blood before TCR sequencing.

Relative to germline, V is 5 bases shorter and J is 6 bases shorter, with 7 bases between their ends. For CDR1 and CDR2, the germline V gene (reference sequence) lists MNHNY and SVGAGI. Its CDR3 holds 11 amino acids, cysteine through phenylalanine. The entry retains the CDR3 DNA only, 33 bases that are in frame from base 1. With regard to this clone: There is no known antigen for this receptor. Base qualities are not provided; no much larger clone lies one nucleotide away.

The receptor chain draws on TRBV6-6 and TRBJ1-2, with an unclear D gene assignment. This receptor was taken from an adult with an advanced solid tumor such as melanoma, head and neck, liver or kidney cancer. This sample comprised CD4+ or CD8+ T cells sorted from blood, obtained in a trial of the OX40 agonist ivuxolimab. The bases read TGTGCCAGCAGTCCGGCCCATGGCTACACCTTC. Translation gives CASSPAHGYTF.